This TCR beta chain was captured by sequencing in a study of cytomegalovirus exposure and HLA in healthy donors. Overall study results and limits: Being productive about 90% or about 30% of the time was typical of most TCR beta V segments in an earlier analysis. Analyzed later, association rates of TCRs varied across HLA loci, with DRB1 most and HLA-C fewest. In vitro testing confirmed three CMV-associated chains as specific for CMV antigens.

As to this clone: Its antigen is unidentified.

Per germline, CDR1 MGHDK and CDR2 SYGVNS. V was clipped by 1 base and J by 5 bases, with 14 bases between them. The CDR3 covers 15 residues. The PCR had 60 Vbeta and 13 Jbeta primers. Methods used by the authors: Later, 80 million or so unique TCR beta chains were counted in an analysis, and roughly 11 million of them were shared. The method was immunoSEQ multiplex PCR; TCRdb's version includes in-frame clones alone and lacks a portion of them. V and J calls and clone size come straight from that table; D and trimming were deduced from the DNA. The data include approximately 61,000 clones; the top ten clones carry about 2.1%.

This clonotype was obtained from a woman under 30 in good health and CMV-seronegative. The V and J genes are TRBV25-1 and TRBJ2-5; tentative D call: TRBD2 (6 bases). The sequenced sample consisted of PBMCs. The CDR3 DNA sequence: TGTGCCAGCAGTGAATGGGTTTCCCGGGAGGAGACCCAGTACTTC. This gives the protein CASSEWVSREETQYF.